This is a list of T cell receptor beta chains from one sample in a study of blood T cell repertoires in COVID-19. Here immunoSEQ multiplex PCR was the method, and the copy in TCRdb shows in-frame clones only, minus some. The data hold over 60,000 clones, with 75% to 85% observed a single time. The sequencing sample was made of peripheral blood. These receptors were taken from a man in his forties or fifties with COVID-19, enrolled during active disease. Both conserved end residues are part of each CDR3. The D gene is left open where the match is weak. The size of a clone is reported for some rows only, either as once, few or many, or as a class for expanded clones.

D gene	V gene	J gene	clone size	CDR3 DNA	CDR3 protein
-	TRBV28	TRBJ2-7	-	TGTGCCAGCAGTCTCGGCCCTGGACACTCTTACGAGCAGTACTTC	CASSLGPGHSYEQYF
-	TRBV15	TRBJ2-7	-	TGTGCCACCAGCAGATCACAGGGAATGCGGTACTTC	CATSRSQGMRYF
TRBD1	TRBV5-4	TRBJ2-1	-	TGTGCCAGCAGCGCGACAGGGTTTGATGAGCAGTTCTTC	CASSATGFDEQFF
-	TRBV28	TRBJ2-5	large	TGTGCCAGCAGGAACAGGGCAGGGCAAGAGACCCAGTACTTC	CASRNRAGQETQYF
-	TRBV4-2	TRBJ2-5	few	TGTGCCAGCAGCCCCCGCGGTTCGTTATTGTCGGAGACCCAGTACTTC	CASSPRGSLLSETQYF
TRBD2	TRBV10-3	TRBJ2-7	-	TGTGCCATCAGTAAATGGGAGGGCTTTAACGAGCAGTACTTC	CAISKWEGFNEQYF
TRBD1	TRBV27	TRBJ1-6	once	TGTGCCAGCAGTTTAACGCCATCTGACAGGGGGCCATCACCCCTCCACTTT	CASSLTPSDRGPSPLHF
TRBD1	TRBV11-3	TRBJ2-1	-	TGTGCCAGCAGCTCAGGACAGGGGGCTGAGAAGCAGTTCTTC	CASSSGQGAEKQFF
TRBD1	TRBV6-6	TRBJ2-7	-	TGTGCCAGCAGTTATAACCGGGACAGGAGATACGAGCAGTACTTC	CASSYNRDRRYEQYF
-	TRBV10-2	TRBJ1-5	once	TGCGCCAGCAGTGAGTCTCCAGGCAATCAGCCCCAGCATTTT	CASSESPGNQPQHF
-	TRBV9	TRBJ1-4	-	TGTGCCAGCAGCGTAGCTGGGGCAGCTGAAAAACTGTTTTTT	CASSVAGAAEKLFF
-	TRBV7-2	TRBJ1-2	-	TGTGCCAGCAGCTTAGCGGGCAGCTCCTATGGCTACACCTTC	CASSLAGSSYGYTF
TRBD2	TRBV11-2	TRBJ2-4	-	TGTGCCAGCAGCCCAAGCGGGAGGAGTGGGAACATTCAGTACTTC	CASSPSGRSGNIQYF
TRBD1	TRBV9	TRBJ1-4	-	TGTGCCAGCAGCCCCGGGACAGGGGACGAAAAACTGTTTTTT	CASSPGTGDEKLFF
TRBD1	TRBV5-1	TRBJ1-6	-	TGCGCCAGCAGCCTGGGACAGGGCAATTCACCCCTCCACTTT	CASSLGQGNSPLHF
-	TRBV6-5	TRBJ2-7	few	TGTGCCAGCAGAGGGACTTTCTACGAGCAGTACTTC	CASRGTFYEQYF
TRBD2	TRBV4-2	TRBJ2-1	-	TGTGCCAGCAGCGGAAAAGCGGGGGAGGCGGACAATGAGCAGTTCTTC	CASSGKAGEADNEQFF
TRBD2	TRBV5-8	TRBJ2-3	-	TGTGCCAGCAGATCGACTAGCGGGAGTACAGATACGCAGTATTTT	CASRSTSGSTDTQYF
TRBD1	TRBV28	TRBJ2-5	once	TGTGCCAGCAGTGGATATGCTGGTCCAGGGGGAGAGACCCAGTACTTC	CASSGYAGPGGETQYF
-	TRBV9	TRBJ1-2	few	TGTGCCAGCAGCGTAGATCAGAACTATGGCTACACCTTC	CASSVDQNYGYTF
TRBD1	TRBV7-9	TRBJ2-2	-	TGTGCCAGCAGCTTGTCCGGGACAGGGGCCGGGGAGCTGTTTTTT	CASSLSGTGAGELFF
-	TRBV5-1	TRBJ2-5	few	TGCGCCAGCAGCCCGAGCGGGCCAGGGGGGGAGACCCAGTACTTC	CASSPSGPGGETQYF
-	TRBV5-1	TRBJ1-2	-	TGCGCCAGCAGCGGGGAGCTGAGCTATGGCTACACCTTC	CASSGELSYGYTF
-	TRBV28	TRBJ2-1	few	TGTGCCAGCAGTACACGTGTAAAGGGGCACAATGAGCAGTTCTTC	CASSTRVKGHNEQFF
TRBD1	TRBV6-5	TRBJ2-7	once	TGTGCCAGCCGGGGGACAGGGTCATCCGAGCAGTACTTC	CASRGTGSSEQYF
TRBD1	TRBV5-6	TRBJ1-2	few	TGTGCCAGCAGCTATGGACAGGGGTACTATGGCTACACCTTC	CASSYGQGYYGYTF
-	TRBV9	TRBJ1-2	-	TGTGCCAGCAGCCCCGAAGGGACTTACAACCCCTATGGCTACACCTTC	CASSPEGTYNPYGYTF
TRBD1	TRBV24-1	TRBJ1-2	-	TGTGCCACCAGTGATCCAAGGACAGGGTCCGACGGCTACACCTTC	CATSDPRTGSDGYTF
-	TRBV18	TRBJ1-1	-	TGTGCCAGCTCACCCCAGGAAGAAGCTTTCTTT	CASSPQEEAFF
-	TRBV27	TRBJ2-3	-	TGTGCCAGCAGTTTTCTAGCGTCTAGCACAGATACGCAGTATTTT	CASSFLASSTDTQYF
TRBD1	TRBV5-1	TRBJ2-3	-	TGCGCCAGCAGCCCGGGACAGGGGTCCAACACAGATACGCAGTATTTT	CASSPGQGSNTDTQYF
-	TRBV7-9	TRBJ2-3	-	TGTGCCAGCAGCTTAGAAGTTCCGGCAGCGGATACGCAGTATTTT	CASSLEVPAADTQYF
-	TRBV9	TRBJ1-1	-	TGTGCCAGCAGCGTAGGCCAGCGTACTGAAGCTTTCTTT	CASSVGQRTEAFF
TRBD1	TRBV27	TRBJ1-4	-	TGTGCCAGCGGCCTGACAGGGTCAAATGAAAAACTGTTTTTT	CASGLTGSNEKLFF
TRBD1	TRBV4-3	TRBJ2-3	-	TGCGCCAGCAGCCCGACAGGGAGAGTAACAGATACGCAGTATTTT	CASSPTGRVTDTQYF
TRBD1	TRBV19	TRBJ1-5	once	TGTGCCAGTAGGCGACAGGGGCATAGCAATCAGCCCCAGCATTTT	CASRRQGHSNQPQHF
-	TRBV27	TRBJ1-2	-	TGTGCCAGCAGGCCTCGACAGACCTCTTTTGTTGGCTACACCTTC	CASRPRQTSFVGYTF
-	TRBV29-1	TRBJ2-2	-	TGCAGCGTCTCGTTGGGGAGGACGAACACCGGGGAGCTGTTTTTT	CSVSLGRTNTGELFF
TRBD1	TRBV28	TRBJ1-2	-	TGTGCCAGCAGTCCCCGGGACAGGGGGCATTATGGCTACACCTTC	CASSPRDRGHYGYTF
-	TRBV3-1/TRBV3-2	TRBJ2-1	-	TGTGCCAGCAGCCAAGTGCCAGACAATGAGCAGTTCTTC	CASSQVPDNEQFF
-	TRBV18	TRBJ2-7	-	TGTGCCAGCTCACCAGAGGACAGTTTCGAGCAGTACTTC	CASSPEDSFEQYF
TRBD1	TRBV5-1	TRBJ1-4	-	TGCGCCAGCAGCTTAGGGGACAGGGTAAATGAAAAACTGTTTTTT	CASSLGDRVNEKLFF
-	TRBV5-1	TRBJ1-1	few	TGCGCCAGCAGCTTGACAGGAAATTTGAACACTGAAGCTTTCTTT	CASSLTGNLNTEAFF
-	TRBV10-3	TRBJ2-3	once	TGTGCCATCAGTGAGTGGGGGCTCAGGGGATCGACACCGACAGATACGCAGTATTTT	CAISEWGLRGSTPTDTQYF
-	TRBV5-6	TRBJ2-2	-	TGTGCCAGCAGCTTTCCGGGGGAGCTGTTTTTT	CASSFPGELFF
-	TRBV7-7	TRBJ2-3	-	TGTGCTAGCAAGCTTACCAGGAGGGAGACAGATACGCAGTATTTT	CASKLTRRETDTQYF
TRBD2	TRBV28	TRBJ2-1	-	TGTGCCAGCAGTTTAATGGGCTGGCGGGGGGGATTCTCCTACAATGAGCAGTTCTTC	CASSLMGWRGGFSYNEQFF
TRBD1	TRBV2	TRBJ1-5	-	TGTGCCAGCACGTTTTCGGGACAGGGTCCGAATCAGCCCCAGCATTTT	CASTFSGQGPNQPQHF
TRBD1	TRBV30	TRBJ1-3	-	TGTGCCTGGGCCCAAACAGGGGGCTCTGGAAACACCATATATTTT	CAWAQTGGSGNTIYF
TRBD1	TRBV6-2/TRBV6-3	TRBJ1-5	few	TGTGCCAGCAGCACTCCGGGACAGGGGGCGGTGGGCAATCAGCCCCAGCATTTT	CASSTPGQGAVGNQPQHF
-	TRBV6-4	TRBJ1-2	-	TGTGCCAGCAGTGACTCGGGGCAAGGACGTGGCTACACCTTC	CASSDSGQGRGYTF
TRBD2	TRBV7-8	TRBJ2-5	-	TGTGCCAGCAGTTCCCTTGGGGCTAGCGGGCCCCCCCAAGAGACCCAGTACTTC	CASSSLGASGPPQETQYF
-	TRBV20-1	TRBJ1-5	few	TGCAGTGCTAGTTCGGCCAGGTACAATCAGCCCCAGCATTTT	CSASSARYNQPQHF
TRBD1	TRBV9	TRBJ1-5	-	TGTGCCAGCAGCGTAGGTGGGACAGGCAATCAGCCCCAGCATTTT	CASSVGGTGNQPQHF
TRBD2	TRBV9	TRBJ2-3	-	TGTGCCAGCAGCGTAGTAAGCGGGAGAGGGAATACGCAGTATTTT	CASSVVSGRGNTQYF